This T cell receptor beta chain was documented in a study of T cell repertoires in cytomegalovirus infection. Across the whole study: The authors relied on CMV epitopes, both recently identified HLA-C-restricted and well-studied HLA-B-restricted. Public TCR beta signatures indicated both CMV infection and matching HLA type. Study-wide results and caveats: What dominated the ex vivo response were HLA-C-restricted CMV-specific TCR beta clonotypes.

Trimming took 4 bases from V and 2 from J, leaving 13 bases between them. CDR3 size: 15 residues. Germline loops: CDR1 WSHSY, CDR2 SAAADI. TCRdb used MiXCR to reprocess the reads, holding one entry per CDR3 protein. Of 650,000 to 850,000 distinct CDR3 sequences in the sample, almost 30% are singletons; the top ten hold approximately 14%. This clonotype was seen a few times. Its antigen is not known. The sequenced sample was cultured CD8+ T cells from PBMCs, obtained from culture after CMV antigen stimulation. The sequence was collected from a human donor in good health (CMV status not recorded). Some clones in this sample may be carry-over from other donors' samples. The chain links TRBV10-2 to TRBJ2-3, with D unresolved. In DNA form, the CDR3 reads TGCGCCAGCAGTGTAAATGTTCCTATCACAGATACGCAGTATTTT. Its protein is CASSVNVPITDTQYF.